The rows below give T cell receptor beta chains drawn from one sample of a study of control samples from healthy donors and cancer patients. Clones were read by immunoSEQ multiplex PCR, and TCRdb kept only the in-frame ones, dropping some. The sample holds 100,000 to 150,000 clones, around 90% seen once. The sequenced sample consisted of blood. All receptors come from a man aged 18 to 30 in good health. The CDR3 runs from the conserved cysteine through the conserved F or W. A D gene is named only where the DNA matches it firmly. Clone size, where shown, is once, few, many, or a class for clones that have expanded.

NA | TRBJ1-2 | TRBV10-2 | NA | CASSEQGDYGYTF | TGCGCCAGCAGTGAACAGGGCGACTATGGCTACACCTTC
NA | TRBJ1-5 | TRBV27 | NA | CASSLAPSSNQPQHF | TGTGCCAGCAGTTTGGCGCCTAGTAGCAATCAGCCCCAGCATTTT
NA | TRBJ2-1 | TRBV6-4 | NA | CASSRRQDTYNEQFF | TGTGCCAGCAGCCGTCGACAGGACACCTACAATGAGCAGTTCTTC
NA | TRBJ2-1 | TRBV7-8 | TRBD2 | CASSLDWGGSNEQFF | TGTGCCAGCAGCTTAGACTGGGGGGGTTCCAATGAGCAGTTCTTC
NA | TRBJ1-4 | TRBV19 | NA | CASSILRWQIPEKLFF | TGTGCCAGTAGTATTTTACGTTGGCAGATACCTGAAAAACTGTTTTTT
NA | TRBJ1-6 | TRBV19 | NA | CASSNSVAPLHF | TGTGCCAGTAGTAACTCCGTGGCACCCCTCCACTTT
NA | TRBJ2-7 | TRBV5-1 | NA | CASSLGPGFFSYEQYF | TGCGCCAGCAGCTTGGGCCCAGGATTTTTCTCCTACGAGCAGTACTTC
NA | TRBJ1-1 | TRBV7-9 | NA | CASSLRDTEAFF | TGTGCCAGCAGCTTAAGGGACACTGAAGCTTTCTTT
NA | TRBJ2-3 | TRBV28 | TRBD2 | CASSSTGGHGDTQYF | TGTGCCAGCAGTTCCACGGGGGGGCATGGAGATACGCAGTATTTT
NA | TRBJ2-1 | TRBV19 | NA | CASSAAGRDENEQFF | TGTGCCAGTAGTGCAGCGGGCAGAGATGAGAATGAGCAGTTCTTC
NA | TRBJ2-1 | TRBV6-1 | TRBD2 | CASSEARLAGPNSYNEQFF | TGTGCCAGCAGTGAAGCGCGCCTAGCGGGACCCAACTCCTACAATGAGCAGTTCTTC
once | TRBJ2-6 | TRBV16 | NA | CASTTTESTGANVLTF | TGTGCCAGCACCACGACTGAATCTACTGGGGCCAACGTCCTGACTTTC
once | TRBJ1-2 | TRBV24-1 | TRBD1 | CATSDPTGSDGYTF | TGTGCCACCAGTGATCCGACAGGGTCGGACGGCTACACCTTC
NA | TRBJ2-1 | TRBV5-4 | NA | CASSVTGAGYFSDNEQFF | TGTGCCAGCAGCGTAACGGGCGCGGGGTATTTCTCGGACAATGAGCAGTTCTTC
NA | TRBJ1-3 | TRBV18 | TRBD1 | CASSQGAGGNTIYF | TGTGCCAGCTCCCAGGGGGCCGGTGGAAACACCATATATTTT
NA | TRBJ2-1 | TRBV9 | TRBD1 | CASSDSGGISYNEQFF | TGTGCCAGCAGCGACTCAGGGGGCATTTCCTACAATGAGCAGTTCTTC
NA | TRBJ1-4 | TRBV9 | NA | CASSVGRARPNEKLFF | TGTGCCAGCAGCGTGGGACGCGCCCGGCCTAATGAAAAACTGTTTTTT
few | TRBJ2-1 | TRBV7-2 | TRBD2 | CASSLLSGGSYNEQFF | TGTGCCAGCAGCTTACTTAGCGGGGGCTCCTACAATGAGCAGTTCTTC
NA | TRBJ2-1 | TRBV5-8 | NA | CASSLVANEQFF | TGTGCCAGCAGCTTGGTGGCCAATGAGCAGTTCTTC
NA | TRBJ2-1 | TRBV7-6 | NA | CASSLDVRGTGEQFF | TGTGCCAGCAGCTTAGATGTCCGGGGGACGGGTGAGCAGTTCTTC
NA | TRBJ2-6 | TRBV14 | TRBD1 | CASSQDTAGTGSGANVLTF | TGTGCCAGCAGCCAAGATACGGCCGGGACAGGCTCTGGGGCCAACGTCCTGACTTTC
NA | TRBJ1-2 | TRBV12-5 | NA | CASGLSPTGTNGYTF | TGTGCTAGTGGTTTGAGTCCTACAGGGACGAATGGCTACACCTTC
NA | TRBJ1-1 | TRBV18 | TRBD1 | CASSPAPQGETEAFF | TGTGCCAGCTCACCTGCCCCACAGGGGGAAACTGAAGCTTTCTTT
once | TRBJ1-3 | TRBV15 | NA | CATSGVPGTTETGNTIYF | TGTGCCACCAGCGGGGTCCCCGGTACGACAGAAACTGGAAACACCATATATTTT
NA | TRBJ2-2 | TRBV6-2/TRBV6-3 | TRBD2 | CASSPRGAGYLVATGELFF | TGTGCCAGCAGTCCCCGGGGAGCGGGGTATCTAGTCGCGACCGGGGAGCTGTTTTTT
NA | TRBJ1-2 | TRBV28 | NA | CASSLAVSNYGYTF | TGTGCCAGCAGTTTAGCGGTGTCGAACTATGGCTACACCTTC
NA | TRBJ1-1 | TRBV10-2 | NA | CASSASGGTEAFF | TGCGCCAGCAGTGCCTCGGGGGGCACTGAAGCTTTCTTT
NA | TRBJ2-2 | TRBV6-1 | NA | CASSERSGDTGELFF | TGTGCCAGCAGTGAAAGGTCAGGGGACACCGGGGAGCTGTTTTTT
NA | TRBJ2-1 | TRBV30 | TRBD1 | CAWSSGTGETDEQFF | TGTGCCTGGAGTTCCGGGACAGGGGAAACCGATGAGCAGTTCTTC
NA | TRBJ2-1 | TRBV28 | NA | CASSTDYNIEQFF | TGTGCCAGCAGTACGGACTATAATATAGAGCAGTTCTTC
NA | TRBJ2-1 | TRBV2 | NA | CASSSQEYNEQFF | TGTGCCAGCAGTTCACAGGAGTACAATGAGCAGTTCTTC
NA | TRBJ1-5 | TRBV29-1 | NA | CSVASRLGDQPQHF | TGCAGCGTTGCGAGCAGGCTTGGGGATCAGCCCCAGCATTTT
NA | TRBJ1-1 | TRBV25-1 | NA | CASSEESRANTEAFF | TGTGCCAGCAGTGAAGAATCGCGTGCGAACACTGAAGCTTTCTTT
NA | TRBJ1-5 | TRBV6-6 | NA | CASVWNLGDQPQHF | TGTGCCAGCGTTTGGAACTTGGGGGATCAGCCCCAGCATTTT
NA | TRBJ2-3 | TRBV9 | TRBD2 | CASSVSPGLASDTQYF | TGTGCCAGCAGCGTCTCACCGGGACTAGCCTCAGATACGCAGTATTTT
NA | TRBJ2-3 | TRBV30 | TRBD2 | CAWSVAIGLAAPTRGTDTQYF | TGTGCCTGGAGTGTAGCTATAGGACTAGCGGCTCCAACGCGGGGCACAGATACGCAGTATTTT
NA | TRBJ2-5 | TRBV27 | TRBD2 | CASSPRGLAGGQETQYF | TGTGCCAGCAGTCCTAGGGGACTAGCGGGGGGACAAGAGACCCAGTACTTC
NA | TRBJ1-5 | TRBV25-1 | NA | CASSDLIGQPQHF | TGTGCCAGCAGTGACCTCATCGGTCAGCCCCAGCATTTT
NA | TRBJ2-2 | TRBV28 | NA | CASNIQGTGELFF | TGTGCCAGCAACATACAGGGAACCGGGGAGCTGTTTTTT
NA | TRBJ1-2 | TRBV6-5 | NA | CASSSKQGPTIGYTF | TGTGCCAGCAGTTCAAAACAGGGTCCGACTATTGGCTACACCTTC
NA | TRBJ1-5 | TRBV6-5 | TRBD1 | CASSTTGGQPQHF | TGTGCCAGCAGTACGACAGGGGGCCAGCCCCAGCATTTT
NA | TRBJ2-7 | TRBV7-3 | NA | CASSYPGPLPYEQYF | TGTGCCAGCAGCTATCCGGGCCCCCTCCCTTACGAGCAGTACTTC
NA | TRBJ1-1 | TRBV5-1 | NA | CASSLAGGYTEAFF | TGCGCCAGCAGCTTAGCCGGGGGGTACACTGAAGCTTTCTTT
NA | TRBJ2-7 | TRBV30 | TRBD1 | CAWSKGAKSEQYF | TGTGCCTGGAGTAAGGGGGCAAAGAGCGAGCAGTACTTC
NA | TRBJ1-6 | TRBV9 | TRBD1 | CASSGTGYSSYNSPLHF | TGTGCCAGCAGCGGGACAGGGTATAGCTCCTATAATTCACCCCTCCACTTT
few | TRBJ2-1 | TRBV5-1 | TRBD2 | CASSLTSGSSYNEQFF | TGCGCCAGCAGCTTGACTAGCGGGAGCTCCTACAATGAGCAGTTCTTC
NA | TRBJ2-3 | TRBV27 | NA | CASSLRGRETDTQYF | TGTGCCAGCAGTTTAAGGGGGAGGGAAACAGATACGCAGTATTTT
NA | TRBJ1-4 | TRBV28 | NA | CASSSPRTGEGTKNCFF | NA
NA | TRBJ2-3 | TRBV5-1 | TRBD2 | CASSLALAVTDTQYF | TGCGCCAGCAGCTTGGCACTAGCGGTCACAGATACGCAGTATTTT